This T cell receptor (beta chain) was identified during a study of graft-versus-host responses after intestinal transplantation. Across the study: Transplantation in recipients was multivisceral, liver-intestinal, or isolated intestinal. Recipients uniformly received anti-thymocyte globulin induction, followed by tacrolimus and steroids for 3 to 4 years. Overall study findings and caveats: With peak circulating GvH clone levels came an association with early post-transplant HvG declines. GvH clones were identified in recipient marrow, with some first appearing in ileum or blood.

The repertoire was sequenced with immunoSEQ multiplex PCR; TCRdb's copy has only in-frame clones and lacks some. Among about 110,000 clones listed, over 85% were seen once. In regard to this clone: Its antigen remains unidentified. The identical CDR3 is also encoded by other nucleotide sequences in the sample.

Germline assignment: CDR1 MNHNY and CDR2 SVGAGI (reference sequence). This CDR3 region has 12 residues. Trimming cost V 6 bases and J 3 bases, with 8 bases left between them. The TCR comes from a human donor who received an intestinal transplant. The chain has TRBV6-6 and TRBJ1-1; D remains unclear. This specimen consisted of unstimulated CD8+ T cells sorted from spleen or lymph node cells, obtained before intestinal transplant. CDR3 DNA sequence: TGTGCCAGCAGCCCCGGTTACACTGAAGCTTTCTTT. Protein product: CASSPGYTEAFF.